Listed below are T cell receptor beta chains from one sample, sequenced in a study of Graves' ophthalmopathy and Graves' hyperthyroidism. TCRdb called the multiplex PCR reads again in MiXCR, with one record for every CDR3 protein. The sample has roughly 600,000 distinct CDR3 sequences; just under 40% are singletons. The sample consisted of peripheral blood or thyroid tissue (not recorded which). These receptors came from an adult man with Graves' hyperthyroidism. Each CDR3 is given with its conserved first and last residue. The D gene is left open where the match is weak. The listing skips clone size in some rows; elsewhere it reads once, few, many or a size class.

abundance	v_gene	d_gene	j_gene	CDR3aa	CDR3nt
many	TRBV29-1	-	TRBJ1-1	CSVSEMGTNTEAFF	TGCAGCGTTTCGGAGATGGGGACGAACACTGAAGCTTTCTTT
many	TRBV29-1	-	TRBJ1-1	CSAGGETEAFF	TGCAGCGCCGGAGGGGAGACTGAAGCTTTCTTT
many	TRBV29-1	-	TRBJ1-1	CSVIPVNTEAFF	TGCAGCGTTATTCCAGTGAACACTGAAGCTTTCTTT
-	TRBV5-5	-	TRBJ2-5	CASSLLGAVGGLQETQYF	TGTGCCAGCAGCTTGCTGGGGGCGGTGGGGGGGCTTCAAGAGACCCAGTACTTC
-	TRBV7-2	TRBD1	TRBJ2-6	CASSWTGLSGANVLTF	TGTGCCAGCAGCTGGACAGGACTCTCTGGGGCCAACGTCCTGACTTTC
many	TRBV19	-	TRBJ2-5	CASSIGGIQETQYF	TGTGCCAGTAGTATAGGGGGGATCCAAGAGACCCAGTACTTC
many	TRBV7-2	TRBD1	TRBJ2-7	CASSLFRGRSYEQYF	TGTGCCAGCAGCTTATTCAGGGGGCGATCCTACGAGCAGTACTTC
once	TRBV10-3	TRBD1	TRBJ1-2	CAISEGTGLYYGYTF	TGTGCCATCAGTGAGGGGACAGGGCTGTACTATGGCTACACCTTC
many	TRBV10-3	TRBD2	TRBJ2-2	CAISEGTSGTGELFF	TGTGCCATCAGTGAGGGGACTAGCGGCACCGGGGAGCTGTTTTTT
-	TRBV2	TRBD2	TRBJ2-1	CASSYSGVRTSGYNEQFF	TGTGCCAGCAGTTACTCAGGGGTCCGGACTAGCGGTTACAATGAGCAGTTCTTC
many	TRBV10-3	-	TRBJ2-5	CAISESPGIQETQYF	TGTGCCATCAGTGAGTCGCCGGGGATTCAAGAGACCCAGTACTTC
-	TRBV6-5	-	TRBJ1-1	CASGPTGPNTEAFF	TGTGCCAGCGGTCCTACAGGGCCGAACACTGAAGCTTTCTTT
-	TRBV4-1	-	TRBJ1-5	CASSQDRGGHYSNQPQHF	TGCGCCAGCAGCCAAGATCGAGGGGGACACTATAGCAATCAGCCCCAGCATTTT
many	TRBV7-8	TRBD2	TRBJ2-7	CASSLITGGQYF	TGTGCCAGCAGCCTAATCACGGGGGGGCAGTACTTC
-	TRBV29-1	TRBD1	TRBJ1-5	CSAQTGASQPQHF	TGCAGCGCTCAGACAGGGGCAAGTCAGCCCCAGCATTTT
many	TRBV5-1	-	TRBJ2-2	CASSLALGELFF	TGCGCCAGCAGCTTGGCCCTGGGGGAGCTGTTTTTT
-	TRBV5-1	TRBD1	TRBJ2-7	CASSRLRDRGLEQYF	TGTGCCAGCAGCCGCCTCCGGGACAGGGGCCTCGAGCAGTACTTC
many	TRBV29-1	-	TRBJ2-7	CSVPWRGHEQYF	TGCAGCGTCCCCTGGAGGGGACACGAGCAGTACTTC
-	TRBV7-2	-	TRBJ2-5	CASSLGGTRDTQYF	TGTGCCAGCAGCTTAGGGGGCACGAGGGATACGCAGTACTTC
-	TRBV15	-	TRBJ2-7	CATSRGAGDLGQYF	TGTGCCACCAGCAGAGGGGCAGGGGACCTGGGGCAGTACTTC
few	TRBV13	-	TRBJ1-5	CASSLGPNSDQPQHF	TGTGCCAGCAGCCTTGGGCCGAACTCTGATCAGCCCCAGCATTTT
-	TRBV9	-	TRBJ1-2	CASSVDTDPTAYGYTF	TGTGCCAGCAGCGTAGATACGGACCCGACAGCTTATGGCTACACCTTC
-	TRBV5-1	TRBD1	TRBJ1-4	CASTDGQGAREKLFF	TGCGCCAGCACCGACGGACAGGGGGCGCGGGAAAAACTGTTTTTT
-	TRBV25-1	TRBD1	TRBJ2-5	CASSAFTGGEETQYF	TGTGCCAGCAGTGCCTTTACAGGGGGCGAAGAGACCCAGTACTTC
-	TRBV25-1	-	TRBJ1-2	CASSKGPPSMTYGYTF	TGTGCCAGTTCCAAGGGTCCTCCTTCAATGACCTATGGCTACACCTTC
-	TRBV12-3/TRBV12-4	-	TRBJ1-1	CTSSLRNTEAFF	TGTACCAGCAGTCTTCGCAACACTGAAGCTTTCTTT
-	TRBV7-8	-	TRBJ1-4	CASSAGWAATNEKLFF	TGTGCCAGCAGTGCGGGATGGGCCGCAACTAATGAAAAACTGTTTTTT
once	TRBV2	TRBD1	TRBJ1-1	CASSEAAGGDTEAFF	TGTGCCAGCAGTGAAGCTGCAGGGGGAGACACTGAAGCTTTCTTT
many	TRBV20-1	-	TRBJ2-5	CSAYLNVQYF	TGCAGTGCTTACCTAAACGTCCAGTACTTC
-	TRBV25-1	TRBD2	TRBJ2-5	CASSPVSSGGGTQYF	TGTGCCAGCTCACCAGTCTCCAGCGGGGGTGGGACCCAGTACTTC
many	TRBV5-1	-	TRBJ2-7	CASRERGGSEQYF	TGCGCCAGCAGGGAAAGGGGCGGAAGCGAGCAGTACTTC
-	TRBV6-1	-	TRBJ1-3	CASGLGQISGNTIYF	TGTGCCAGCGGCCTCGGGCAGATCTCTGGAAACACCATATATTTT
-	TRBV7-9	TRBD1	TRBJ2-7	CASSPVWDRGYEQYF	TGTGCCAGCAGCCCAGTCTGGGACAGGGGATACGAGCAGTACTTC
-	TRBV24-1	TRBD1	TRBJ2-7	CATSVGTGDEQYF	TGTGCCACCAGTGTTGGGACAGGGGATGAGCAGTACTTC
many	TRBV3-1	-	TRBJ1-1	CASSQGVGQGEAFF	TGTGCCAGCAGCCAGGGGGTAGGGCAGGGCGAAGCTTTCTTT
-	TRBV28	-	TRBJ2-2	CASSLRAQFANTGELFF	TGTGCCAGCAGTTTACGGGCACAATTCGCGAACACCGGGGAGCTGTTTTTT
many	TRBV9	TRBD1	TRBJ2-7	CASSVATGQVYEQYF	TGTGCCAGCAGCGTAGCCACCGGACAGGTCTACGAGCAGTACTTC
-	TRBV19	-	TRBJ1-5	CASSSVMGDNQPQHF	TGTGCCAGTAGTTCAGTGATGGGGGACAATCAGCCCCAGCATTTT
once	TRBV27	TRBD1	TRBJ2-7	CASSFDTGTGYEQYF	TGTGCCAGCAGTTTCGACACCGGGACAGGCTACGAGCAGTACTTC
-	TRBV7-9	TRBD1	TRBJ1-5	CASSLAGTGYPYDNQPQHF	TGTGCCAGCAGCTTAGCCGGGACAGGCTACCCCTATGACAATCAGCCCCAGCATTTT
many	TRBV20-1	TRBD1	TRBJ2-7	CSATSVGQVSYEQYF	TGCAGTGCCACGAGCGTGGGACAGGTGTCCTACGAGCAGTACTTC
-	TRBV24-1	-	TRBJ1-5	CATSGGGAVEQPQHF	TGTGCCACCAGTGGAGGGGGAGCGGTAGAACAGCCCCAGCATTTT
many	TRBV11-2	-	TRBJ1-1	CASGYHTEAFF	TGTGCCAGCGGCTACCACACTGAAGCTTTCTTT
-	TRBV29-1	-	TRBJ1-5	CSVEETDQHF	TGCAGCGTTGAAGAGACAGACCAGCATTTT
many	TRBV5-5	-	TRBJ1-2	CASSSDRPYGYTF	TGTGCCAGCAGCTCGGACAGACCCTATGGCTACACCTTC
few	TRBV7-2	-	TRBJ2-4	CASSLSGPGAKNIQYF	TGTGCCAGCAGCTTGAGTGGGCCTGGGGCCAAAAACATTCAGTACTTC
-	TRBV7-2	TRBD2	TRBJ2-5	CASSPAGLGDTQYF	TGTGCCAGCAGCCCTGCCGGACTAGGGGATACGCAGTACTTC
-	TRBV7-3	-	TRBJ1-5	CASSPRGRPQHF	TGTGCCAGCAGCCCCCGGGGGAGGCCCCAGCATTTT
-	TRBV10-3	TRBD1	TRBJ1-1	CAIRQGRTEAFF	TGTGCCATTCGACAGGGACGCACTGAAGCTTTCTTT
many	TRBV5-5	TRBD1	TRBJ1-2	CASSLALGQGLYGYTF	TGTGCCAGCAGCTTGGCGCTCGGACAGGGGCTCTACGGCTACACCTTC
-	TRBV5-1	TRBD2	TRBJ2-2	CASSPGLAEAANTGELFF	TGCGCCAGCAGCCCGGGACTAGCGGAGGCGGCGAACACCGGGGAGCTGTTTTTT
-	TRBV10-3	TRBD1	TRBJ2-7	CAISSNPGQGAGEQYF	TGTGCCATCAGTTCTAATCCGGGACAGGGGGCTGGCGAGCAGTACTTC
few	TRBV6-5	TRBD2	TRBJ2-7	CASRPGLAGAEQYF	TGTGCCAGCAGGCCGGGACTAGCGGGGGCCGAGCAGTACTTC
-	TRBV2	TRBD2	TRBJ2-7	CASSDLAGKSSYEQYF	TGTGCCAGCAGTGATCTAGCGGGGAAGAGCTCCTACGAGCAGTACTTC
few	TRBV19	TRBD1	TRBJ1-5	CASSYGQGWNQPQHF	TGTGCCAGTAGTTACGGACAGGGCTGGAATCAGCCCCAGCATTTT
once	TRBV25-1	TRBD1	TRBJ1-5	CASSARQGTQPQHF	TGTGCCAGCAGTGCAAGACAGGGTACTCAGCCCCAGCATTTT
many	TRBV9	-	TRBJ2-2	CASSGPLGNTGELFF	TGTGCCAGCAGCGGACCCCTGGGGAACACCGGGGAGCTGTTTTTT
once	TRBV20-1	TRBD2	TRBJ2-7	CSAPMKKTSGSYEQYF	TGCAGTGCTCCGATGAAAAAAACTAGCGGATCCTACGAGCAGTACTTC
many	TRBV5-1	TRBD1	TRBJ1-2	CASRDPTGGFGYTF	TGCGCCAGCAGGGACCCTACAGGGGGCTTTGGCTACACCTTC